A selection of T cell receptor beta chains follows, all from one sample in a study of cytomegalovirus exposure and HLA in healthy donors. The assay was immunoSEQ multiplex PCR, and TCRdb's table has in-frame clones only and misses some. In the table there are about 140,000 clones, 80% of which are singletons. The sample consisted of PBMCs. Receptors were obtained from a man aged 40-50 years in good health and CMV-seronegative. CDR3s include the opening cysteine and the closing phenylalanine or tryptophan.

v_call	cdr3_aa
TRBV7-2	CASSLGAGQPQHF
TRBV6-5	CASSYLGQAGGYTF
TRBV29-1	CSPRSGSTDTQYF
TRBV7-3	CASSSSERGRNGELFF
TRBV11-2	CASSPQVTVSYEQYF
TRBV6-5	CASREQVEKPQHF
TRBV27	CASSSPQGAGNQPQHF
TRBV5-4	CASSYDRGDQPQHF
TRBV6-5	CASRPGLAGTDTQYF
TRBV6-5	CASNTLGGSNEKLFF
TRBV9	CASGSGQLETQYF
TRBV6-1	CASRGQVVDEQYF
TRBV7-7	CASSLVGAGVTGELFF
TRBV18	CASSPPTSGETQYF